These 12 T cell receptor beta chains share one sample of origin, sequenced in a study of cytomegalovirus exposure and HLA in healthy donors. PCR amplification relied on 60 Vbeta primers (plus 13 Jbeta primers). Method: immunoSEQ multiplex PCR; TCRdb's copy keeps in-frame clones and lacks some. The sample shows fewer than 110,000 clones, roughly 87% of them seen only once. The sequenced material came from PBMCs. The source is a man aged 25 to 45 in good health and CMV-seropositive.

Only a few counts were recorded for this clone. The rearrangement joins TRBV6-5 to TRBJ1-3; D is ambiguous. Germline V gene lookup returns CDR1 MNHEY and CDR2 SVGAGI. The CDR3 runs 15 residues. Deletions cut 6 bases from V and 0 bases from J, with 12 bases between. CDR3 loop: CASRRGSDSGNTIYF. The DNA for the CDR3 is TGTGCCAGCAGAAGAGGGAGCGACTCTGGAAACACCATATATTTT.

The rearrangement joins TRBV7-3 to TRBJ2-3; 10 bases map to TRBD2. Germline CDR1 reads SGHTA; CDR2 reads FQGTGA. With 1 base clipped from V and 12 bases from J, the junction kept 4 bases outside the gene matches. The CDR3 contains 13 residues. CDR3 amino acids: CASSLSTSGEQYF. CDR3 bases: TGTGCCAGCAGCTTAAGTACTAGCGGGGAACAGTATTTT.

V and J are TRBV19 and TRBJ2-1, with 15 bases matching TRBD2. Per germline, CDR1 LNHDA and CDR2 SQIVND (reference sequence). The CDR3 is 15 residues long. With V trimmed by 5 bases and J by 6 bases, 2 bases remained unmatched. The CDR3 sequence: CASSGTSGGFNEQFF. The CDR3 DNA follows: TGTGCCAGTAGTGGGACTAGCGGGGGGTTCAATGAGCAGTTCTTC.

A few counts support this clone. The genes are TRBV6-5 and TRBJ1-5; D uncertain. The V end lost 4 bases, the J end lost 0 bases, and 10 bases lay between the germline ends. The CDR3 loop spans 15 amino acids. CDR1 MNHEY and CDR2 SVGAGI come from the germline V gene. CDR3 residues: CASSLSVSSNQPQHF. The CDR3 DNA follows: TGTGCCAGCAGTTTGAGTGTTAGTAGCAATCAGCCCCAGCATTTT.

The V call is TRBV10-3, the J call TRBJ2-7; no reliable D call. V lost 5 bases, J lost 2 bases, and 10 bases lay in between. The CDR3 loop spans 13 amino acids. Germline loops: CDR1 ENHRY, CDR2 SYGVKD. CDR3 protein: CAISSTSPYEQYF. CDR3 bases: TGTGCCATCAGTAGTACATCCCCCTACGAGCAGTACTTC.

J is TRBJ1-1 and V is TRBV19; 7 bases are a match to TRBD1. CDR3 length: 13 amino acids. J gave up 6 bases and V 4 bases, and 5 bases lay outside the gene matches. The germline V gene encodes CDR1 LNHDA and CDR2 SQIVND (reference sequence). Here the CDR3 DNA reads TGTGCCAGTAGTAGCGACAGGGCCGCTGAAGCTTTCTTT. This gives the protein CASSSDRAAEAFF. The full variable domain, in which reference TRBV19 and TRBJ1-1 provide the parts outside the CDR3, is DGGITQSPKYLFRKEGQNVTLSCEQNLNHDAMYWYRQDPGQGLRLIYYSQIVNDFQKGDIAEGYSVSREKKESFPLTVTSAQKNPTAFYLCASSSDRAAEAFFGQGTRLTVV.

This chain joins TRBV19 and TRBJ2-1, with TRBD2 identical over 13 bases. Looked up from germline, CDR1 is LNHDA and CDR2 is SQIVND (reference sequence). Trimming removed 3 bases from V and 4 bases from J; junction bases left unmatched: 6. CDR3 length: 17 amino acids. For the CDR3, the DNA is TGTGCCAGTAGTATGACTAGCGGGGGGAGCCCTTACAATGAGCAGTTCTTC. Translated: CASSMTSGGSPYNEQFF.

This rearrangement joins TRBV19 to TRBJ1-5, with 9 bases fitting TRBD1. CDR1 LNHDA and CDR2 SQIVND come from the germline V gene (reference sequence). After removal of 0 bases from V and 6 bases from J, the junction contained 3 bases not matched to a gene. CDR3 length: 15 residues. This chain's CDR3 is CASSIDTGGPQPQHF. The CDR3 DNA follows: TGTGCCAGTAGTATAGATACAGGGGGCCCTCAGCCCCAGCATTTT.

This clone was detected only a few times. The genes are TRBV6-1 and TRBJ2-1, with 9 nucleotides matching TRBD2. The CDR3 extends over 15 amino acids. The V and J ends lost 7 bases and 5 bases, in that order; junction bases with no gene match: 9. Germline V gives CDR1 MNHNS, CDR2 SASEGT. CDR3 DNA sequence: TGTGCCAGCAACCTAATGCGGGGGGGGAACAATGAGCAGTTCTTC. Protein sequence: CASNLMRGGNNEQFF.

The gene calls are TRBV30 and TRBJ1-3, with 9 bases aligning to TRBD1. Germline V gene data show CDR1 as GTSNPN and CDR2 as SVGIG (reference sequence). The CDR3 spans 15 residues. The V and J ends lost 1 base and 2 bases, in that order; junction bases with no gene match: 3. The CDR3 nucleotides read TGTGCCTGGAGTGGAGACAGGGGGGCTGGAAACACCATATATTTT. Translating it yields CAWSGDRGAGNTIYF. Variable domain in full (rest from reference TRBV30 and TRBJ1-3): SQTIHQWPATLVQPVGSPLSLECTVEGTSNPNLYWYRQAAGRGLQLLFYSVGIGQISSEVPQNLSASRPQDRQFILSSKKLLLSDSGFYLCAWSGDRGAGNTIYFGEGSWLTVV.

The rearrangement links TRBV6-1 to TRBJ1-1; tentative D call: TRBD1 (6 bases). The CDR3 consists of 14 residues. Germline values: CDR1 MNHNS, CDR2 SASEGT. V was clipped by 4 bases and J by 5 bases, with 14 bases between them. The CDR3 nucleotides are TGTGCCAGCAGTGTCAATGAGGGGGAGACTGAAGCTTTCTTT. Translation gives CASSVNEGETEAFF.

This CDR3 reads CASLMNPGGTYNSPLHF. CDR3 DNA: TGTGCCAGCCTAATGAACCCCGGGGGAACCTATAATTCACCCCTCCACTTT. V is TRBV2 and J is TRBJ1-6, with TRBD1 as a possible D gene (5 bases). The CDR3 has 17 amino acids. CDR1 and CDR2 (germline): SNHLY, FYNNEI. V dropped 8 bases and J dropped 2 bases, with 19 bases sitting between them.